This entry lists 2 T cell receptor beta chains sequenced from one sample in a study of long-term antiretroviral therapy in people with HIV. Run at survey level, the immunoSEQ assay was version v3.0. The assay was immunoSEQ multiplex PCR, and TCRdb's table has in-frame clones only and misses some. The sample records about 39,000 clones, 80% to 90% being singletons. The sequenced sample was unsorted PBMCs, obtained 1.2 years after starting antiretroviral therapy. Every receptor here comes from a woman between 50 and 59 years old with HIV.

The rearrangement links TRBV5-4 to TRBJ1-6; a possible D gene is TRBD1 (5 bases). The length of the CDR3 is 15 residues. The ends were cut back, 0 bases at V and 7 bases at J, with 11 bases in the middle. The germline V gene encodes CDR1 SGHNT and CDR2 YYREEE (reference sequence). This CDR3 reads CASSLDRGSNSPLHF. The CDR3 DNA reads as TGTGCCAGCAGCTTGGATAGGGGATCCAATTCACCCCTCCACTTT.

V is TRBV7-2 and J is TRBJ1-2; perhaps TRBD1 as D (6 bases). Trimming removed 5 bases at V and 4 bases at J, with 17 bases between. In germline, CDR1 is SGHTA, CDR2 FQGNSA. CDR3 length: 15 amino acids. The CDR3 protein is CASSHPGGTLYGYTF. CDR3 in DNA: TGTGCCAGCAGCCACCCTGGGGGCACCCTCTATGGCTACACCTTC.